Presented here are 9 T cell receptor beta chains from one specimen sequenced in a study of blood T cell repertoires in COVID-19. Clones were read by immunoSEQ multiplex PCR, and TCRdb kept only the in-frame ones, dropping some. Of about 75,000 clones in the sample, approximately 90% were seen once. Sequences were obtained from peripheral blood. These receptors originate from a human donor in a cohort sampled during active COVID-19.

The V call is TRBV18, the J call TRBJ2-3, with TRBD2 as a possible D gene (5 bases). Germline CDR1 and CDR2: KGHSH and LQKENI. The V and J ends lost 6 bases and 6 bases respectively, with 10 bases between them. The CDR3 has 12 residues. The CDR3 loop reads CASSSGSDTQYF. CDR3 bases: TGTGCCAGCTCCTCGGGATCTGATACGCAGTATTTT.

J is TRBJ2-3 and V is TRBV4-3; 8 nucleotides line up with TRBD2. The V gene's germline CDR1 is LGHNA and CDR2 YSLEER. This CDR3 spans 16 amino acids. Trimming at V came to 1 base and at J to 6 bases, leaving 9 bases not matched to a gene. CDR3: CASSQVPAGVGDTQYF. DNA for the CDR3: TGCGCCAGCAGCCAAGTCCCAGCGGGGGTTGGGGATACGCAGTATTTT.

The genes are TRBV9 and TRBJ2-2; 7 positions match TRBD2. In germline, CDR1 is SGDLS, CDR2 YYNGEE. The CDR3 runs to 16 residues. V dropped 0 bases and J dropped 4; count of bases not matched to a gene: 6. The CDR3 loop is CASSVVGSGATGELFF. In DNA, the CDR3 is TGTGCCAGCAGCGTAGTGGGAAGCGGGGCCACCGGGGAGCTGTTTTTT.

A single count supports this clone. CDR3 loop: CASSPSGRAKDEQFF. In nucleotides, the CDR3 is TGTGCCAGCAGCCCTAGCGGGAGGGCCAAAGATGAGCAGTTCTTC. This sequence joins TRBV11-2 and TRBJ2-1; 12 bases map to TRBD2. CDR3 length equals 15 residues. Germline loops: CDR1 SGHAT, CDR2 FQNNGV. With 5 bases clipped from V and 8 bases from J, the junction kept 7 bases outside the gene matches.

The chain carries TRBV3-1 (or the pseudogene TRBV3-2) and TRBJ2-6; TRBD2 aligns across 8 bases. CDR1 and CDR2 from the germline V gene are LGHDT and YNNKEL (reference sequence). The CDR3 runs 16 residues. J gave up 3 bases and V 4 bases, and 5 bases lay outside the gene matches. CDR3: CASSRLGGDGANVLTF. In nucleotides, the CDR3 is TGTGCCAGCAGCCGACTCGGGGGGGATGGGGCCAACGTCCTGACTTTC.

This chain links TRBV5-1 with TRBJ2-1, with 8 bases fitting TRBD2. Germline values: CDR1 SGHRS, CDR2 YFSETQ. This CDR3 is built from 15 residues. J was trimmed by 9 bases and V by 4 bases; bases with no gene match: 12. CDR3 sequence reads: CASSGSGKGLGEQFF. For the CDR3, the DNA is TGCGCCAGCAGCGGTAGCGGGAAAGGGCTGGGTGAGCAGTTCTTC.

This chain uses TRBV5-1 with TRBJ2-5, with TRBD1 matching 9 bases. Looked up from germline, CDR1 is SGHRS and CDR2 is YFSETQ. V lost 3 bases and J lost 3; bases outside the gene matches: 6. The CDR3 runs 15 residues. DNA of the CDR3: TGCGCCAGCAGCTCCACAGGGGGCATGGAAGAGACCCAGTACTTC. Protein sequence: CASSSTGGMEETQYF.

The chain links TRBV11-1 to TRBJ2-3; 8 positions agree with TRBD2. The J segment lost 3 bases and the V segment lost 6 bases, leaving 8 bases of the junction unmatched. CDR3 length: 15 amino acids. Germline V lookup: CDR1 SGHAT, CDR2 FQDESV (reference sequence). The CDR3 bases are TGTGCCAGCAGACCCGGGACTAGGGAAACAGATACGCAGTATTTT. This codes for CASRPGTRETDTQYF.

The chain employs TRBV6-5 and TRBJ1-4; tentatively, D is TRBD1 (5 bases). CDR1 MNHEY and CDR2 SVGAGI come from the germline V gene. This CDR3 spans 15 amino acids. The V and J ends lost 7 bases and 3 bases respectively, with 15 bases between them. CDR3 nucleotide sequence: TGTGCCAGCAAAGAGGAGGGGCGAGCTAATGAAAAACTGTTTTTT. Translation gives CASKEEGRANEKLFF.